Presented here are 10 T cell receptor beta chains from one specimen sequenced in a study of T cells in Graves' hyperthyroidism and ophthalmopathy. The investigators amplified TCR beta CDR3 regions from RNA transcripts. First-round RT-PCR with HTBI primers amplified the TCR CDR3 region. TCRdb redid the calling of the multiplex PCR reads with MiXCR, one entry per CDR3 protein. The table has roughly 560,000 distinct CDR3 sequences, about 14% seen once. Sequencing input: blood. The receptors come from a middle-aged woman with Graves' ophthalmopathy.

This clonotype was observed many times. This chain joins TRBV27 and TRBJ2-7; 7 bases line up with TRBD1. In germline, CDR1 is MNHEY, CDR2 SMNVEV (reference sequence). The CDR3 is 14 residues long. With V trimmed by 5 bases and J by 7 bases, 11 bases remained unmatched. The CDR3 region has the DNA TGTGCCAGCAGTATTAGCCGGACAGGCCTGGAGCAGTACTTC. Translated, it gives CASSISRTGLEQYF.

This clonotype was counted many times. CDR3 in amino acids: CASRSGELFF. In DNA, the CDR3 is TGTGCCAGTAGAAGTGGGGAGCTGTTTTTT. The V call is TRBV19, the J call TRBJ2-2; no definite D call. Germline V gene lookup returns CDR1 LNHDA and CDR2 SQIVND (reference sequence). V lost 6 bases to trimming and J lost 8 bases, with 4 bases between them. This CDR3 comprises 10 residues.

The genes are TRBV19 and TRBJ1-1; 9 bases align to TRBD1. Germline loops: CDR1 LNHDA, CDR2 SQIVND (reference sequence). V trimming: 5 bases; J trimming: 6 bases; junction bases outside the gene matches: 7. This CDR3 contains 14 residues. CDR3: CASSATGGIAEAFF. CDR3 DNA sequence: TGTGCCAGTAGTGCCACAGGGGGCATCGCTGAAGCTTTCTTT.

This clonotype appeared a few times. CDR3 in DNA: TGTGCCTGGAACAGGGACAGTGTGGGCGAGCAGTACTTC. Encoded protein: CAWNRDSVGEQYF. V usage is TRBV30 and J usage is TRBJ2-7, with 7 bases that match TRBD1. J was trimmed by 6 bases and V by 4 bases; bases with no gene match: 9. CDR3 size: 13 residues. Germline V gives CDR1 GTSNPN, CDR2 SVGIG (reference sequence).

The genes are TRBV28 and TRBJ1-5; 9 nucleotides line up with TRBD1. Germline-derived CDR1 and CDR2 are MDHEN and SYDVKM. This CDR3 comprises 17 residues. Trimming at V came to 1 base and at J to 1 base, leaving 5 bases not matched to a gene. CDR3 in amino acids: CASSLLGGQGSNQPQHF. The CDR3 DNA reads TGTGCCAGCAGTTTATTGGGGGGACAGGGAAGCAATCAGCCCCAGCATTTT.

In its sample, this clonotype was seen many times. The chain has TRBV7-2 and TRBJ2-5; tentative D call: TRBD2 (6 bases). CDR3 length equals 15 residues. From germline, CDR1 is SGHTA and CDR2 FQGNSA. The V end was cut by 1 base, the J end by 3 bases, with 12 bases between. Here the CDR3 DNA reads TGTGCCAGCAGCTTAGTCGGGAGCACCAAAGAGACCCAGTACTTC. This codes for CASSLVGSTKETQYF.

This clonotype was detected ten times or more. V and J are TRBV6-2 or TRBV6-3 and TRBJ2-4, with TRBD2 matching over 8 bases. The junction had 4 bases not matched to a gene; V was cut back by 0 bases and J by 0 bases. This CDR3 spans 17 amino acids. CDR1 MNHEY and CDR2 SVGEGT come from the germline V gene. In nucleotides, the CDR3 is TGTGCCAGCAGTTACTCGGATAGCGGGATAGCCAAAAACATTCAGTACTTC. Translation: CASSYSDSGIAKNIQYF.

This clonotype was recorded many times. The genes are TRBV5-6 and TRBJ1-3; D is unresolved. V was cut by 4 bases and J by 0 bases, with 11 bases left in between. CDR1 is SGHDT and CDR2 is YYEEEE in the germline V gene. The CDR3 sequence is 15 residues long. The CDR3 DNA reads as TGTGCCAGCAGCGGACGGATTATCTCTGGAAACACCATATATTTT. It encodes CASSGRIISGNTIYF.

The sample holds many counts of this clonotype. The V gene is TRBV5-1, the J gene TRBJ2-7, with D unresolved. The length of the CDR3 is 13 residues. CDR1 SGHRS and CDR2 YFSETQ come from the germline V gene. V lost 3 bases and J 7 bases, leaving 14 bases between the germline ends. CDR3 in amino acids: CASSSGLSREQYF. CDR3 nucleotide sequence: TGCGCCAGCAGCTCTGGCCTCTCAAGGGAGCAGTACTTC. Based on the CDR3 plus reference TRBV5-1 and TRBJ2-7, the full variable domain is KAGVTQTPRYLIKTRGQQVTLSCSPISGHRSVSWYQQTPGQGLQFLFEYFSETQRNKGNFPGRFSGRQFSNSRSEMNVSTLELGDSALYLCASSSGLSREQYFGPGTRLTVT.

A few counts support this clonotype. The chain has TRBV18 and TRBJ1-2, with 10 bases aligning to TRBD1. With V trimmed by 4 bases and J by 3 bases, 5 bases remained unmatched. Germline-derived CDR1 and CDR2 are KGHSH and LQKENI. The CDR3 totals 15 residues. CDR3: CASSRGQGLHYGYTF. CDR3 in DNA: TGTGCCAGCTCACGGGGACAGGGGTTACACTATGGCTACACCTTC.